The rows below give T cell receptor beta chains drawn from one sample of a study of neoadjuvant anti-PD-1 for oral cavity cancer. Using immunoSEQ multiplex PCR, the repertoire was profiled, and TCRdb retains in-frame clones only, with some absent. Here the sample spans some 17,000 clones, about 72% being singletons. This specimen was PBMCs, taken before nivolumab (anti-PD-1) treatment. These receptors were collected from a person aged 40 to 85 with oral cavity squamous cell carcinoma. Both conserved end residues are part of each CDR3. A D gene is named only where the DNA matches it firmly. Only part of the rows carry a size: once, few, many, or a class if the clone is expanded.

V gene: TRBV29-1
CDR3 length: 13
J gene: TRBJ2-7
D gene: .
clone size: .
CDR3 DNA: TGCAGCGTTGGGGGGCAGGACTCCTACGAGCAGTACTTC
CDR3 protein: CSVGGQDSYEQYF

V gene: TRBV30
CDR3 length: 13
J gene: TRBJ2-3
D gene: .
clone size: .
CDR3 DNA: TGTGCCTGGAGTGTTCAAGGCACAGATACGCAGTATTTT
CDR3 protein: CAWSVQGTDTQYF

V gene: TRBV9
CDR3 length: 18
J gene: TRBJ2-2
D gene: TRBD1
clone size: .
CDR3 DNA: TGTGCCAGCAGCGTAGGCGTTGGGACAGGGGGTATCTCCGGGGAGCTGTTTTTT
CDR3 protein: CASSVGVGTGGISGELFF

V gene: TRBV30
CDR3 length: 16
J gene: TRBJ1-4
D gene: .
clone size: .
CDR3 DNA: TGTGCCTGGAGGGACGGGAACCGCGGAACAAATGAAAAACTGTTTTTT
CDR3 protein: CAWRDGNRGTNEKLFF

V gene: TRBV11-2
CDR3 length: 13
J gene: TRBJ2-1
D gene: .
clone size: .
CDR3 DNA: TGTGCCAGCAGCTTAGGGGGGCGGGAGGAGCAGTTCTTC
CDR3 protein: CASSLGGREEQFF

V gene: TRBV19
CDR3 length: 14
J gene: TRBJ1-5
D gene: .
clone size: .
CDR3 DNA: TGTGCCAGTAGTGTCCGGGCAAAGGGTCAGCCCCAGCATTTT
CDR3 protein: CASSVRAKGQPQHF

V gene: TRBV11-2
CDR3 length: 12
J gene: TRBJ2-7
D gene: TRBD1
clone size: .
CDR3 DNA: TGTGCCAGCAGCTTAGCAAACAGGGGGCTGTACTTC
CDR3 protein: CASSLANRGLYF

V gene: TRBV6-1
CDR3 length: 14
J gene: TRBJ1-5
D gene: TRBD1
clone size: once
CDR3 DNA: TGTGCCAGCACTGGGACAGGCTCGGGTCAGCCCCAGCATTTT
CDR3 protein: CASTGTGSGQPQHF

V gene: TRBV14
CDR3 length: 13
J gene: TRBJ1-1
D gene: .
clone size: .
CDR3 DNA: TGTGCCAGCAGCCAGCAGGGAGGGACTGAAGCTTTCTTT
CDR3 protein: CASSQQGGTEAFF

V gene: TRBV19
CDR3 length: 14
J gene: TRBJ2-1
D gene: TRBD2
clone size: few
CDR3 DNA: TGTGCCAGTAGTTCTCATAGCGGGATCAATGAGCAGTTCTTC
CDR3 protein: CASSSHSGINEQFF

V gene: TRBV2
CDR3 length: 14
J gene: TRBJ1-5
D gene: .
clone size: .
CDR3 DNA: TGTGCCAGCAGGGGAGGGTGGAGCAATCAGCCCCAGCATTTT
CDR3 protein: CASRGGWSNQPQHF

V gene: TRBV19
CDR3 length: 13
J gene: TRBJ2-7
D gene: .
clone size: .
CDR3 DNA: TGTGCCAGTAGTATTCGGGGAACGAACGAGCAGTACTTC
CDR3 protein: CASSIRGTNEQYF

V gene: TRBV28
CDR3 length: 14
J gene: TRBJ1-5
D gene: .
clone size: .
CDR3 DNA: TGTGCCAGCAGTTTAATGGGGGTGGACCAGCCCCAGCATTTT
CDR3 protein: CASSLMGVDQPQHF

V gene: TRBV28
CDR3 length: 13
J gene: TRBJ2-7
D gene: .
clone size: .
CDR3 DNA: TGTGCCAGCAGTTTAGGTCCGCGGAACGAGCAGTACTTC
CDR3 protein: CASSLGPRNEQYF

V gene: TRBV7-6
CDR3 length: 14
J gene: TRBJ2-5
D gene: .
clone size: .
CDR3 DNA: TGTGCCAGCAGCTTTTTGACAGGACGAGAGACCCAGTACTTC
CDR3 protein: CASSFLTGRETQYF

V gene: TRBV28
CDR3 length: 14
J gene: TRBJ2-5
D gene: .
clone size: .
CDR3 DNA: TGTGCCAGCAGTTTCGGGCAGGTACAAGAGACCCAGTACTTC
CDR3 protein: CASSFGQVQETQYF

V gene: TRBV20-1
CDR3 length: 11
J gene: TRBJ1-2
D gene: .
clone size: .
CDR3 DNA: TGCAGTGCTAGCCATAACTATGGCTACACCTTC
CDR3 protein: CSASHNYGYTF

V gene: TRBV2
CDR3 length: 15
J gene: TRBJ2-2
D gene: TRBD1
clone size: .
CDR3 DNA: TGTGCCAGCAGAACCGGGACAGCGAACACCGGGGAGCTGTTTTTT
CDR3 protein: CASRTGTANTGELFF

V gene: TRBV25-1
CDR3 length: 13
J gene: TRBJ2-1
D gene: .
clone size: .
CDR3 DNA: TGTGCCAGCAGTGACGGGGGGCTGGATGAGCAGTTCTTC
CDR3 protein: CASSDGGLDEQFF

V gene: TRBV6-1
CDR3 length: 14
J gene: TRBJ2-7
D gene: TRBD1
clone size: .
CDR3 DNA: TGTGCCAGCAGGCTCCGGGACAGCTCCTACGAGCAGTACTTC
CDR3 protein: CASRLRDSSYEQYF

V gene: TRBV28
CDR3 length: 11
J gene: TRBJ1-2
D gene: .
clone size: .
CDR3 DNA: TGTGCCAGCGGCCGGGGCTATGGCTACACCTTC
CDR3 protein: CASGRGYGYTF

V gene: TRBV10-2
CDR3 length: 13
J gene: TRBJ2-3
D gene: .
clone size: .
CDR3 DNA: TGCGCCAGCAGTGCCCCGGGCACAGATACGCAGTATTTT
CDR3 protein: CASSAPGTDTQYF

V gene: TRBV10-3
CDR3 length: 14
J gene: TRBJ1-1
D gene: TRBD1
clone size: .
CDR3 DNA: TGTGCCATAGGACCCGGGACAGCGAACACTGAAGCTTTCTTT
CDR3 protein: CAIGPGTANTEAFF

V gene: TRBV10-3
CDR3 length: 15
J gene: TRBJ2-3
D gene: TRBD1
clone size: .
CDR3 DNA: TGTGCCAGCACTCGAGGACAGGGGAGCACAGATACGCAGTATTTT
CDR3 protein: CASTRGQGSTDTQYF

V gene: TRBV6-1
CDR3 length: 17
J gene: TRBJ2-7
D gene: TRBD2
clone size: once
CDR3 DNA: TGTGCCAGCAGTGAAGGGGGGGGGACTAGCGGGAGCTACGAGCAGTACTTC
CDR3 protein: CASSEGGGTSGSYEQYF

V gene: TRBV2
CDR3 length: 15
J gene: TRBJ1-1
D gene: TRBD1
clone size: .
CDR3 DNA: TGTGCCAGCAGTTCAGGGACCACAGGGGAAACTGAAGCTTTCTTT
CDR3 protein: CASSSGTTGETEAFF

V gene: TRBV6-5
CDR3 length: 14
J gene: TRBJ1-2
D gene: .
clone size: few
CDR3 DNA: TGTGCCAGCACCAAACAAGGAGGGTGGGATGGCTACACCTTC
CDR3 protein: CASTKQGGWDGYTF

V gene: TRBV19
CDR3 length: 14
J gene: TRBJ2-7
D gene: .
clone size: few
CDR3 DNA: TGTGCCAGTAGCCCGGGATTAAGGGGGTACGAGCAGTACTTC
CDR3 protein: CASSPGLRGYEQYF

V gene: TRBV27
CDR3 length: 14
J gene: TRBJ1-2
D gene: .
clone size: .
CDR3 DNA: TGTGCCAGCAGCATTGCCGGAAGATCGGGGGGCTACACCTTC
CDR3 protein: CASSIAGRSGGYTF

V gene: TRBV13
CDR3 length: 14
J gene: TRBJ1-1
D gene: .
clone size: few
CDR3 DNA: TGTGCCAGCAGCTTACTTGTGTCCCCCCCTGAAGCTTTCTTT
CDR3 protein: CASSLLVSPPEAFF

V gene: TRBV25-1
CDR3 length: 12
J gene: TRBJ1-2
D gene: .
clone size: .
CDR3 DNA: TGTGCCAGCAGTGAAGCTGGACTTGGCTACACCTTC
CDR3 protein: CASSEAGLGYTF

V gene: TRBV6-5
CDR3 length: 15
J gene: TRBJ2-3
D gene: .
clone size: .
CDR3 DNA: TGTGCCAGCAGCCCACCCGAGGGGGGTGCAGATACGCAGTATTTT
CDR3 protein: CASSPPEGGADTQYF

V gene: TRBV30
CDR3 length: 11
J gene: TRBJ1-1
D gene: .
clone size: .
CDR3 DNA: TGTGCCTGGAGACCAGGGCGGGGAGCTTTCTTT
CDR3 protein: CAWRPGRGAFF